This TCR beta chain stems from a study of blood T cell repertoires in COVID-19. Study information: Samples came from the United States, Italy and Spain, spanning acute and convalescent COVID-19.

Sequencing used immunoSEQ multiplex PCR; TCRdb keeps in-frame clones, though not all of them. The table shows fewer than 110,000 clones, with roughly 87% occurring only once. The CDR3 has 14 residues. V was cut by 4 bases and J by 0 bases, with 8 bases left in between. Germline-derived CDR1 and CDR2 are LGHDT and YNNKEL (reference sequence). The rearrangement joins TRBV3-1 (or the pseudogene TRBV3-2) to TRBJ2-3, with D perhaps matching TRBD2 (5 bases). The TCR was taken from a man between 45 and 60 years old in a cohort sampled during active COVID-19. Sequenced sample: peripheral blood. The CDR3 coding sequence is TGTGCCAGCAGCCCGCGGACTAGCACAGATACGCAGTATTTT. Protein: CASSPRTSTDTQYF.